The T cell receptor beta chain under discussion was sequenced for a study of early T cells in non-severe SARS-CoV-2 infection. Looking at the study overall: Sequencing targeted bulk RNA from unsorted whole blood, leaving chains unpaired.

Each cDNA molecule carried a unique molecular identifier. Each CDR3 protein is one row after TCRdb ran MiXCR on the 5' RACE reads. In the table there are approximately 57,000 distinct CDR3 sequences, 9.5% to 15% of which are singletons. Study-wide results and limits: VDJdb-based annotation leaned toward anti-spike CD8 responses and missed private and CD4 specificities.

A remark on this clonotype: The target antigen is unknown. An end of the junction differs from the germline gene, which may be a read error.

This CDR3 comprises 15 residues. Germline CDR1 is SGHDT and CDR2 is YYEEEE. This clonotype was sampled from an adult who was a healthcare worker with PCR-confirmed SARS-CoV-2 infection or an uninfected control (not recorded which). The sequenced sample consisted of whole blood. This chain links TRBV5-6 with TRBJ2-7, with TRBD1 matching over 10 bases. CDR3 nucleotide sequence: TGTGTCAGCAGCCGTGACAGGGGGCGAGACTACGAGCAGTACTTC. Residues: CVSSRDRGRDYEQYF.